The subject of this entry is one TCR beta chain. This sample is drawn from a study of blood T cell repertoires in COVID-19. Per the germline V gene, CDR1 is SGHAT and CDR2 is FQNNGV. This CDR3 has 14 amino acids. The V gene end was trimmed by 4 bases and the J gene end by 4 bases; junction bases not matched to a gene: 6. How the authors handled the data: Nucleated cell number was recorded as an estimate derived from reference gene primer amplification. Method: immunoSEQ multiplex PCR; TCRdb's copy keeps in-frame clones and lacks some. D and trimming were read from the DNA, whereas the V and J calls and clone size are those reported in that table. This table holds some 300,000 clones, roughly 90% found once.

This clonotype originated in a woman in her twenties or thirties who had been exposed to COVID-19. The sequenced sample consisted of PBMCs or T cells enriched from blood (not recorded which). The V call is TRBV11-2, the J call TRBJ1-1, with TRBD1 matching 7 bases. CDR3 DNA: TGTGCCAGCAGCTACCGAGGGGGCTTCACTGAAGCTTTCTTT. Its protein product is CASSYRGGFTEAFF.